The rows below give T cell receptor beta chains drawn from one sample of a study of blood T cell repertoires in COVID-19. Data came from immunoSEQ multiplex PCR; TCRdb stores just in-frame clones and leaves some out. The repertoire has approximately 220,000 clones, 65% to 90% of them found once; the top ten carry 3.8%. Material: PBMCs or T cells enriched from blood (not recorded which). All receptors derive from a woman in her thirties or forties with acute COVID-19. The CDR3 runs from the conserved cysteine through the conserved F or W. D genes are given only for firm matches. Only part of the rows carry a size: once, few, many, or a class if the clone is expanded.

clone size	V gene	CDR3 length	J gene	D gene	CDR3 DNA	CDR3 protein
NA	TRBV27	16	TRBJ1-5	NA	TGTGCCAGCGCCCGTAACCCGGGGGTTAGCAATCAGCCCCAGCATTTT	CASARNPGVSNQPQHF
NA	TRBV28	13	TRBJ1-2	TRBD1	TGTGCCAGCAGTAATCCAGGGGGCAATGGCTACACCTTC	CASSNPGGNGYTF
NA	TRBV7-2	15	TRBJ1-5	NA	TGTGCCAGCAGCTTACAGGGATATAGCAATCAGCCCCAGCATTTT	CASSLQGYSNQPQHF
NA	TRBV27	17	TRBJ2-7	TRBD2	TGTGCCAGCAGTTTCAGGACTAGCGGGATAAATTCCTACGAGCAGTACTTC	CASSFRTSGINSYEQYF
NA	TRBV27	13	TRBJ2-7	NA	TGTGCCAGCAGGGACTCGAATACCTACGAGCAGTACTTC	CASRDSNTYEQYF
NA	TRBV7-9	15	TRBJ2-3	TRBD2	TGTGCCAGCAGCTTACTAGCGGGAGCTGCAGATACGCAGTATTTT	CASSLLAGAADTQYF
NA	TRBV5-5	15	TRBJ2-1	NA	TGTGCCAGCAGCTTGCGGTTACAGAATTACAATGAGCAGTTCTTC	CASSLRLQNYNEQFF
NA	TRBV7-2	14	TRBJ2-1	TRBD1	TGTGCCAGCAGCTATCCGGGACAGTACAATGAGCAGTTCTTC	CASSYPGQYNEQFF
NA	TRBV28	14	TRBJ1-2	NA	TGTGCCAGCAGCCCAGAGGGCCTCTGGGATGGCTACACCTTC	CASSPEGLWDGYTF
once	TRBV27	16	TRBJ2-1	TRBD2	TGTGCCAGCAGTTTAGAGCGGGGTATAACCTACAATGAGCAGTTCTTC	CASSLERGITYNEQFF
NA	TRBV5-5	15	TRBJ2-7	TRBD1	TGTGCCAGCAGCCCAAGAGGACAGGGGATGTTCGAGCAGTACTTC	CASSPRGQGMFEQYF
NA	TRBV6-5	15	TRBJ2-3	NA	TGTGCCAGCAGTTACTCGCAGGTCAGCACAGATACGCAGTATTTT	CASSYSQVSTDTQYF
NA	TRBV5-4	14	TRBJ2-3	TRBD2	TGTGCCAGCAGCTTGGAGCTGACTAGCAATACGCAGTATTTT	CASSLELTSNTQYF
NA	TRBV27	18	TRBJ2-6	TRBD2	TGTGCCAGCACCCCCGGCGGGAGTGCCTTTGGGGGGGCCAACGTCCTGACTTTC	CASTPGGSAFGGANVLTF
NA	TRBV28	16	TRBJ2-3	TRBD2	TGTGCCAGTGGCGGAGCTAGCGGGGTTAGCACAGATACGCAGTATTTT	CASGGASGVSTDTQYF
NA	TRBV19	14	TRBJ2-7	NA	TGTGCCAGTAGTATAAAGGGGATGGGCTACGAGCAGTACTTC	CASSIKGMGYEQYF
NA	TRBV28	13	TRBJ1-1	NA	TGTGCCAGCAGGGGACACCTGAACACTGAAGCTTTCTTT	CASRGHLNTEAFF
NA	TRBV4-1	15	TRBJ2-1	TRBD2	TGCGCCAGCAGCCCGTTAGCGGGATCGTACAATGAGCAGTTCTTC	CASSPLAGSYNEQFF
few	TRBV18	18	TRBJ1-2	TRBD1	TGTGCCAGCTCACCACCTGAGACAGGGGTGAACCCTACCTATGGCTACACCTTC	CASSPPETGVNPTYGYTF
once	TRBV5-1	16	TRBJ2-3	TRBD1	TGCGCCAGCAGCTCGGGACAGCGAAAACGCACAGATACGCAGTATTTT	CASSSGQRKRTDTQYF
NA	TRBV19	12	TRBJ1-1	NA	TGTGCCAGTAGTATGCATCAGGGTGAAGCTTTCTTT	CASSMHQGEAFF
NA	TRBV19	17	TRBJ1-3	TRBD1	TGTGCCAGTAGTATGGGGCAGGGGGCCCTCTCTGGAAACACCATATATTTT	CASSMGQGALSGNTIYF
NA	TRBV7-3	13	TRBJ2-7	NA	TGTGCCAGCAGCCTCGGGATGGGGTACGAGCAGTACTTC	CASSLGMGYEQYF
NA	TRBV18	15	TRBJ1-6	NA	TGTGCCAGCTCACCTGACAGGAGAGATAATTCACCCCTCCACTTT	CASSPDRRDNSPLHF
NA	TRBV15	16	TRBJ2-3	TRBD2	TGTGCCACCAGTCCGGGGTCTAGCGGGAGTAGAGATACGCAGTATTTT	CATSPGSSGSRDTQYF
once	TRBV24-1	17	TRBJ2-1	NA	TGTGCCACCAGTGATCCTGGTATTTTACAGGGTAACGATGAGCAGTTCTTC	CATSDPGILQGNDEQFF
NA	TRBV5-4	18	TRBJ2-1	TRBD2	TGTGCCAGCAGCGCGGGACTAGCGGGGTACGTTGGATACAATGAGCAGTTCTTC	CASSAGLAGYVGYNEQFF
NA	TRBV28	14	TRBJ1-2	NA	TGTGCCAGCGTCGGACAGAATCGCAACTATGGCTACACCTTC	CASVGQNRNYGYTF
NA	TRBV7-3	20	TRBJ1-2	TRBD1	TGTGCCAGCAGCTTAGGACGCCAGGGCCTGGGACAGGGAGTAATGTATGGCTACACCTTC	CASSLGRQGLGQGVMYGYTF
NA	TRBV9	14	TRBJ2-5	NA	TGTGCCAGCAGCATCCGCGGCCACGGAGAGACCCAGTACTTC	CASSIRGHGETQYF
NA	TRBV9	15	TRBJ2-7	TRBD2	TGTGCCAGCAGCGTAGGGGCAGGGAGGGTCAGCGAGCAGTACTTC	CASSVGAGRVSEQYF
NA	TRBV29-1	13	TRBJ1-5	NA	TGCAGCGTTAAGGGAGGTTCCAATCAGCCCCAGCATTTT	CSVKGGSNQPQHF
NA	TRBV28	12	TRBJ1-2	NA	TGTGCCAGCACCACCCTGAGGGATGGCTACACCTTC	CASTTLRDGYTF
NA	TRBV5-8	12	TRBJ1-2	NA	TGTGCCAGCAGCTTAGGAGGCTATGGCTACACCTTC	CASSLGGYGYTF
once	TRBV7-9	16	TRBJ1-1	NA	TGTGCCAGCAGCTTAGCGTCGGGGGTCCCGAACACTGAAGCTTTCTTT	CASSLASGVPNTEAFF
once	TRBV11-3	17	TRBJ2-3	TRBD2	TGTGCCAGCAGCTTCGCGATGCGGACTAGCTTCACAGATACGCAGTATTTT	CASSFAMRTSFTDTQYF
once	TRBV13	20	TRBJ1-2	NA	TGTGCCAGCAGCTACCGAGGTGGGGGCCCCGGAGCCCCTAGGAGCTATGGCTACACCTTC	CASSYRGGGPGAPRSYGYTF
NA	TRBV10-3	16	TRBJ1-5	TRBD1	TGTGCCATCAGTGAGACGGCTGACAGGGGGAATCAGCCCCAGCATTTT	CAISETADRGNQPQHF
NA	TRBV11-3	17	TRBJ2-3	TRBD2	TGTGCCAGCAGCTTAGATGCCCTAGCGGCTAGCACAGATACGCAGTATTTT	CASSLDALAASTDTQYF
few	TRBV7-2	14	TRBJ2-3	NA	TGTGCCAGCAGCTTAATAGGCGGGGCAGATACGCAGTATTTT	CASSLIGGADTQYF
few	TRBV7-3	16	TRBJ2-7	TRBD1	TGTGCCAGCAGCTTAACAGGCGGGCAGGGGGTCTACGAGCAGTACTTC	CASSLTGGQGVYEQYF
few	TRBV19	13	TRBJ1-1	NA	TGTGCCAGTAGTACTACAGTGAACACTGAAGCTTTCTTT	CASSTTVNTEAFF